Listed below are T cell receptor beta chains from one sample, sequenced in a study of CD8+CD57+ T cells in acquired aplastic anemia. Using its own MiXCR run on the reads, TCRdb lists one record per CDR3 protein. In the table there are 250,000 to 300,000 distinct CDR3 sequences, around 60% of which are singletons. The sequenced sample consisted of sorted CD4+, CD8+, or CD8+CD57+ T cells (not recorded which) from PBMCs. The source of these receptors is a human donor with severe aplastic anemia or a healthy control (not recorded which). The CDR3 runs from the conserved cysteine through the conserved F or W. A D gene is named only where the DNA matches it firmly. Where a row states a size, it is once, few, many or the class of an expanded clone; other rows omit it.

D: TRBD2
J: TRBJ2-3
V: TRBV7-3
size: NA
CDR3: CASRLAGGPGDTDTQYF
DNA: TGTGCCAGCAGGTTAGCGGGGGGGCCCGGGGATACAGATACGCAGTATTTT

D: NA
J: TRBJ2-5
V: TRBV7-3
size: NA
CDR3: CASSRIGQQETQYF
DNA: TGTGCCAGCAGCCGGATCGGACAGCAAGAGACCCAGTACTTC

D: NA
J: TRBJ2-3
V: TRBV19
size: few
CDR3: CASSIDARLTDTQYF
DNA: TGTGCCAGTAGTATAGATGCTCGACTAACAGATACGCAGTATTTT

D: NA
J: TRBJ1-5
V: TRBV9
size: few
CDR3: CASRGGSNQPQHF
DNA: TGTGCCAGCCGGGGTGGGAGCAATCAGCCCCAGCATTTT

D: NA
J: TRBJ2-2
V: TRBV5-1
size: few
CDR3: CASSLRRADTGELFF
DNA: TGCGCCAGCAGCTTGCGCAGGGCTGACACCGGGGAGCTGTTTTTT

D: TRBD1
J: TRBJ1-6
V: TRBV5-1
size: NA
CDR3: CASGRQGDRGHNSPLHF
DNA: TGCGCCAGCGGGCGACAGGGGGACAGGGGCCATAATTCACCCCTCCACTTT

D: TRBD2
J: TRBJ2-1
V: TRBV20-1
size: NA
CDR3: CSARTGGPFEQFF
DNA: TGCAGTGCTAGGACGGGGGGGCCATTTGAGCAGTTCTTC

D: NA
J: TRBJ1-1
V: TRBV11-2
size: many
CDR3: CATRRNMNTEAFF
DNA: TGTGCCACCAGAAGAAACATGAACACTGAAGCTTTCTTT

D: NA
J: TRBJ2-7
V: TRBV7-6
size: few
CDR3: CASSFLDGEQYF
DNA: TGTGCCAGCAGCTTTCTGGACGGGGAGCAGTACTTC

D: NA
J: TRBJ1-2
V: TRBV25-1
size: NA
CDR3: CASSEPIRPKGRSGYTF
DNA: TGTGCCAGCAGTGAGCCCATCCGCCCCAAAGGCAGAAGTGGCTACACCTTC

D: NA
J: TRBJ1-1
V: TRBV2
size: many
CDR3: CASTKGGQTNTEAFF
DNA: TGTGCCAGCACCAAAGGAGGGCAGACGAACACTGAAGCTTTCTTT

D: NA
J: TRBJ2-7
V: TRBV11-2
size: NA
CDR3: CASSLEQAYEQYF
DNA: TGTGCCAGCAGCTTAGAGCAGGCCTACGAGCAGTACTTC

D: NA
J: TRBJ1-6
V: TRBV5-4
size: once
CDR3: CASSLDGGVESPLHF
DNA: TGTGCCAGCAGCTTGGACGGCGGGGTGGAATCACCCCTCCACTTT

D: TRBD1
J: TRBJ1-4
V: TRBV15
size: NA
CDR3: CATSRVRGTGDEKLFF
DNA: TGTGCCACCAGCAGAGTACGGGGGACAGGGGATGAAAAACTGTTTTTT

D: NA
J: TRBJ1-4
V: TRBV15
size: NA
CDR3: CATSLGATNEKLFF
DNA: TGTGCCACCAGCCTAGGTGCAACTAATGAAAAACTGTTTTTT

D: TRBD1
J: TRBJ1-3
V: TRBV10-3
size: NA
CDR3: CAISESALRGRGNTIYF
DNA: TGTGCCATCAGTGAGTCCGCGTTAAGGGGGCGAGGAAACACCATATATTTT

D: NA
J: TRBJ1-5
V: TRBV24-1
size: NA
CDR3: CATSASGQGNQPQHF
DNA: TGTGCCACCAGTGCCTCAGGGCAGGGCAATCAGCCCCAGCATTTT

D: NA
J: TRBJ2-1
V: TRBV19
size: NA
CDR3: CASSISRRDEQFF
DNA: TGTGCCAGTAGTATCTCTCGGCGAGATGAGCAGTTCTTC

D: NA
J: TRBJ2-1
V: TRBV20-1
size: NA
CDR3: CSGRGSDTQFF
DNA: TGCAGTGGACGGGGGTCAGATACGCAGTTCTTC

D: NA
J: TRBJ2-1
V: TRBV7-8
size: NA
CDR3: CASSLQRGSSYNEQFF
DNA: TGTGCCAGCAGCTTACAACGGGGTAGCTCCTACAATGAGCAGTTCTTC

D: TRBD2
J: TRBJ2-3
V: TRBV4-1
size: NA
CDR3: CASSQDPTSGGAASTDTQYF
DNA: TGCGCCAGCAGCCAAGACCCGACTAGCGGGGGGGCCGCTAGCACAGATACGCAGTATTTT

D: NA
J: TRBJ1-1
V: TRBV10-3
size: NA
CDR3: CAISEGIQNTEAFF
DNA: TGTGCCATCAGTGAGGGCATACAGAACACTGAAGCTTTCTTT

D: NA
J: TRBJ1-3
V: TRBV5-1
size: many
CDR3: CASRAGILGGNTIYF
DNA: TGCGCCAGCAGAGCCGGGATACTTGGGGGAAACACCATATATTTT

D: NA
J: TRBJ2-1
V: TRBV2
size: few
CDR3: CASSDQQGDNEQFF
DNA: TGTGCCAGCAGTGATCAACAGGGAGACAATGAGCAGTTCTTC

D: TRBD2
J: TRBJ2-7
V: TRBV12-3/TRBV12-4
size: few
CDR3: CASSLAQVLAGEQYF
DNA: TGTGCCAGCAGTTTAGCTCAGGTACTAGCGGGCGAGCAGTACTTC

D: TRBD1
J: TRBJ2-6
V: TRBV20-1
size: many
CDR3: CSAGDRAVSGANVLTF
DNA: TGCAGTGCTGGGGACAGGGCAGTCTCTGGGGCCAACGTCCTGACTTTC